The 5 T cell receptor beta chains listed next were all sequenced from one sample in a study of cytomegalovirus exposure and HLA in healthy donors (dated by TCRdb to 2017 to 2019). The library relied on the immunoSEQ multiplex PCR assay. A mixture of 60 forward primers for TCR Vbeta segments and 13 reverse primers for TCR Jbeta segments was used in the multiplex PCR. TCRdb holds this immuneACCESS table with in-frame rearrangements only. Some clones are missing; in checked studies, unresolved V genes explain under half, and the rest has no known cause. This sample's clone table shows 90,000 to 130,000 clones. In total, the top ten clones hold 3.7% of the sample. The specimen sequenced was PBMCs. All receptors come from a man in his thirties or forties in good health and CMV-seronegative.

The J gene is TRBJ2-2, the V gene TRBV28; tentatively, D is TRBD1 (5 bases). CDR1 MDHEN and CDR2 SYDVKM come from the germline V gene. Trimming cost V 3 bases and J 1 base, with 9 bases left between them. This CDR3 has 15 amino acids. The CDR3 region is CASSFLTGNTGELFF. CDR3 in DNA: TGTGCCAGCAGTTTCCTAACAGGGAACACCGGGGAGCTGTTTTTT.

The V gene is TRBV2, the J gene TRBJ2-7, with D perhaps TRBD2 (6 bases). The germline V gene has CDR1 SNHLY and CDR2 FYNNEI. V was shortened by 4 bases and J by 3 bases, with 16 bases between the two germline ends. This CDR3 has 15 amino acids. CDR3: CASSVGAGRFYEQYF. In DNA form, the CDR3 reads TGTGCCAGCAGTGTGGGCGCGGGGCGTTTCTACGAGCAGTACTTC. Drawing the rest from reference TRBV2 and TRBJ2-7, the complete variable domain is EPEVTQTPSHQVTQMGQEVILRCVPISNHLYFYWYRQILGQKVEFLVSFYNNEISEKSEIFDDQFSVERPDGSNFTLKIRSTKLEDSAMYFCASSVGAGRFYEQYFGPGTRLTVT.

The chain joins TRBV12-5 to TRBJ2-7; D gene uncertain. The V and J ends lost 6 bases and 2 bases respectively, with 8 bases between them. This CDR3 comprises 12 residues. Germline loops: CDR1 LGHNT, CDR2 FRNRAP. In nucleotides, the CDR3 is TGTGCTAGTGGCCCTCGTACCTACGAGCAGTACTTC. It translates to CASGPRTYEQYF.

The gene calls are TRBV27 and TRBJ2-7, with TRBD1 identical over 8 bases. The CDR3 totals 14 residues. Germline lookup yields CDR1 MNHEY and CDR2 SMNVEV (reference sequence). Trimming removed 5 bases from V and 3 bases from J; junction bases left unmatched: 6. CDR3 residues: CASSTRTGIYEQYF. In DNA, the CDR3 is TGTGCCAGCAGTACACGGACAGGGATCTACGAGCAGTACTTC.

The rearrangement uses TRBV11-2 and TRBJ2-3; 12 positions agree with TRBD2. From germline, CDR1 is SGHAT and CDR2 FQNNGV. The V gene end was trimmed by 1 base and the J gene end by 2 bases; junction bases not matched to a gene: 7. The CDR3 length is 18 residues. The CDR3, as DNA: TGTGCCAGCAGCTTAGTAGGGCTAGCGGGGGGGCCCACAGATACGCAGTATTTT. This translates into CASSLVGLAGGPTDTQYF.